The rows below give T cell receptor beta chains drawn from one sample of a study of blood T cell repertoires in COVID-19. Here immunoSEQ multiplex PCR was the method, and the copy in TCRdb shows in-frame clones only, minus some. This table holds some 42,000 clones, about 88% found once. Sequenced material: peripheral blood. These receptors came from a woman in her 70s in a cohort sampled during active COVID-19. Each CDR3 is given with its conserved first and last residue. A D gene is named only where the DNA matches it firmly. Only part of the rows carry a size: once, few, many, or a class if the clone is expanded.

clone_size	v_call	j_call	d_call	cdr3_length	cdr3_aa	cdr3_nt
once	TRBV28	TRBJ1-2	NA	16	CASSWGQGTFLYGYTF	TGTGCCAGCAGTTGGGGCCAGGGTACCTTCCTCTATGGCTACACCTTC
NA	TRBV6-6	TRBJ1-2	TRBD1	15	CASSYPSRTGDGYTF	TGTGCCAGCAGTTACCCCTCCCGGACAGGGGATGGCTACACCTTC
once	TRBV7-2	TRBJ2-3	NA	14	CASSAGHLTDTQYF	TGTGCCAGCAGCGCGGGGCACCTAACAGATACGCAGTATTTT
NA	TRBV7-6	TRBJ1-2	TRBD1	14	CASSPDRALHGYTF	TGTGCCAGCAGCCCCGACAGGGCGCTCCATGGCTACACCTTC
once	TRBV11-2	TRBJ2-4	TRBD1	17	CASSPRTGGFAKNIQYF	TGTGCCAGCAGCCCGAGGACAGGGGGCTTTGCCAAAAACATTCAGTACTTC
NA	TRBV4-1	TRBJ1-4	TRBD1	16	CASSQAGQGRNEKLFF	TGCGCCAGCAGCCAAGCAGGACAGGGGCGTAATGAAAAACTGTTTTTT
NA	TRBV3-1/TRBV3-2	TRBJ2-3	NA	15	CASSQDPRGGDTQYF	TGTGCCAGCAGCCAAGATCCTAGGGGGGGAGATACGCAGTATTTT
once	TRBV18	TRBJ2-7	TRBD2	17	CASSPRSLAGGPDEQYF	TGTGCCAGCTCACCCAGGTCATTAGCGGGAGGGCCTGACGAGCAGTACTTC
NA	TRBV18	TRBJ1-2	NA	15	CASSPNGQPRGGYTF	TGTGCCAGCTCACCGAACGGACAACCCCGTGGGGGCTACACCTTC
few	TRBV10-3	TRBJ2-2	NA	12	CAISDDTGELFF	TGTGCCATCAGTGACGACACCGGGGAGCTGTTTTTT
NA	TRBV27	TRBJ1-5	NA	13	CASGREWSQPQHF	TGTGCCAGCGGGAGGGAGTGGAGTCAGCCCCAGCATTTT
NA	TRBV28	TRBJ2-3	TRBD1	16	CASSYYGQGATDTQYF	TGTGCCAGCAGCTACTACGGACAGGGGGCAACAGATACGCAGTATTTT
NA	TRBV5-1	TRBJ1-1	NA	14	CASSSGYRETEAFF	TGCGCCAGCAGCTCGGGTTACAGGGAAACTGAAGCTTTCTTT
NA	TRBV10-3	TRBJ1-2	TRBD1	12	CAIRGSGGGYTF	TGTGCCATCAGGGGATCAGGGGGAGGCTACACCTTC
NA	TRBV29-1	TRBJ2-7	TRBD2	14	CSVSGLATSYEQYF	TGCAGCGTTTCGGGACTAGCGACTTCCTACGAGCAGTACTTC
NA	TRBV4-3	TRBJ1-6	NA	15	CASSSGVQVNSPLHF	TGCGCCAGCAGCTCAGGGGTGCAGGTTAATTCACCCCTCCACTTT
NA	TRBV28	TRBJ1-6	NA	15	CASSLDGTYNSPLHF	TGTGCCAGCAGTCTAGACGGTACTTATAATTCACCCCTCCACTTT
NA	TRBV4-1	TRBJ2-1	NA	16	CASSQASLGLYNEQFF	TGCGCCAGCAGCCAAGCAAGTCTGGGCCTTTACAATGAGCAGTTCTTC
NA	TRBV4-1	TRBJ2-1	TRBD2	15	CASSQEGTRNNEQFF	TGCGCCAGCAGCCAAGAAGGGACTAGAAACAATGAGCAGTTCTTC
NA	TRBV3-1/TRBV3-2	TRBJ1-1	NA	13	CASSQDGGTEAFF	TGTGCCAGCAGCCAAGATGGGGGGACTGAAGCTTTCTTT
NA	TRBV11-3	TRBJ2-1	TRBD1	15	CASSSRDRPYNEQFF	TGTGCCAGCAGCAGCCGGGACAGGCCCTACAATGAGCAGTTCTTC
NA	TRBV7-6	TRBJ1-6	NA	13	CASSPTGNSPLHF	TGTGCCAGCAGCCCTACAGGGAATTCACCCCTCCACTTT
NA	TRBV19	TRBJ1-1	TRBD1	14	CASSPGTENTEAFF	TGTGCCAGTAGCCCCGGGACAGAGAACACTGAAGCTTTCTTT
NA	TRBV25-1	TRBJ2-1	TRBD2	14	CASSVAGAYNEQFF	TGTGCCAGCAGTGTGGCGGGAGCCTACAATGAGCAGTTCTTC
NA	TRBV7-9	TRBJ2-3	TRBD1	16	CASSLSDRGSTDTQYF	TGTGCCAGCAGCCTGTCGGACAGGGGCTCCACAGATACGCAGTATTTT
few	TRBV4-3	TRBJ2-1	NA	16	CASSQAPASSYNEQFF	TGCGCCAGCAGCCAAGCCCCAGCGTCCTCCTACAATGAGCAGTTCTTC
many	TRBV3-1/TRBV3-2	TRBJ1-2	NA	13	CASSPGSLYGYTF	TGTGCCAGCAGTCCCGGGTCGCTCTATGGCTACACCTTC
NA	TRBV18	TRBJ1-1	TRBD1	15	CASSPTGTGNPEAFF	TGTGCCAGCTCGCCCACCGGGACAGGGAACCCTGAAGCTTTCTTT
NA	TRBV18	TRBJ2-3	TRBD1	14	CASSPGAGGDTQYF	TGTGCCAGCTCACCAGGGGCAGGGGGAGATACGCAGTATTTT
NA	TRBV5-1	TRBJ2-3	TRBD1	15	CASSIPTGFTDTQYF	TGCGCCAGCAGCATCCCGACAGGGTTCACAGATACGCAGTATTTT
NA	TRBV4-1	TRBJ2-3	NA	18	CASSQQIGERAFTDTQYF	TGCGCCAGCAGCCAACAGATAGGGGAGCGGGCCTTCACAGATACGCAGTATTTT
NA	TRBV3-1/TRBV3-2	TRBJ1-1	NA	14	CASSQVGGNTEAFF	TGTGCCAGCAGCCAAGTGGGAGGGAACACTGAAGCTTTCTTT
NA	TRBV9	TRBJ2-5	TRBD1	15	CASSSQGAIRETQYF	TGTGCCAGCAGCTCTCAGGGGGCAATAAGGGAGACCCAGTACTTC
NA	TRBV29-1	TRBJ2-4	TRBD1	12	CSVGTGWNIQYF	TGCAGCGTTGGGACAGGGTGGAACATTCAGTACTTC
NA	TRBV6-2/TRBV6-3	TRBJ2-7	NA	12	CASSRPEYEQYF	TGTGCCAGCAGTCGCCCAGAATACGAGCAGTACTTC
NA	TRBV18	TRBJ2-5	NA	13	CASSPQQQETQYF	TGTGCCAGCTCACCGCAACAGCAAGAGACCCAGTACTTC
NA	TRBV18	TRBJ2-7	NA	13	CASSPPGTYEQYF	TGTGCCAGCTCACCGCCAGGGACCTACGAGCAGTACTTC
NA	TRBV7-8	TRBJ1-2	NA	15	CASSLRGSYPYGYTF	TGTGCCAGCAGCTTACGCGGCAGCTATCCCTATGGCTACACCTTC
NA	TRBV5-1	TRBJ1-5	NA	18	CASSYDPVGAAPYQPQHF	TGCGCCAGCAGCTATGATCCCGTTGGGGCAGCTCCTTATCAGCCCCAGCATTTT
once	TRBV7-2	TRBJ2-1	TRBD2	16	CASSLSLAGRSSRQFF	TGTGCCAGCAGCTTAAGCTTAGCCGGGAGGTCGTCGCGGCAGTTCTTC
NA	TRBV30	TRBJ1-1	TRBD1	13	CAWMAGGLTEAFF	TGTGCCTGGATGGCAGGGGGTCTTACTGAAGCTTTCTTT
NA	TRBV28	TRBJ2-6	NA	17	CASSFDGRGSGANVLTF	TGTGCCAGCAGTTTCGACGGGCGGGGTTCGGGGGCCAACGTCCTGACTTTC
NA	TRBV3-1/TRBV3-2	TRBJ2-1	TRBD2	17	CASSHRPGRGPHNEQFF	TGTGCCAGCAGCCATCGACCGGGGAGGGGACCTCACAATGAGCAGTTCTTC
once	TRBV7-2	TRBJ2-2	NA	13	CASSLESFGELFF	TGTGCCAGCAGCTTAGAATCTTTCGGGGAGCTGTTTTTT
NA	TRBV7-3	TRBJ2-1	NA	13	CASSPPHYNEQFF	TGTGCCAGCTCCCCCCCCCACTACAATGAGCAGTTCTTC
NA	TRBV19	TRBJ1-1	TRBD1	15	CAITGTGGSVTEAFF	TGTGCCATCACCGGGACAGGGGGATCGGTCACTGAAGCTTTCTTT
NA	TRBV7-9	TRBJ2-4	TRBD2	16	CASSLGGASGSGIQYF	TGTGCCAGCAGCTTAGGGGGCGCTAGCGGGAGTGGGATTCAGTACTTC
NA	TRBV30	TRBJ1-2	NA	11	CAWSLGYGYTF	TGTGCCTGGAGCCTCGGCTATGGCTACACCTTC
NA	TRBV7-2	TRBJ1-5	NA	15	CASSLAPEDNQPQHF	TGTGCCAGCAGCTTAGCCCCCGAGGACAATCAGCCCCAGCATTTT
NA	TRBV28	TRBJ1-5	NA	20	CASSLFLYGQGRNSNQPQHF	TGTGCCAGCAGTTTATTTTTGTATGGTCAGGGGCGGAATAGCAATCAGCCCCAGCATTTT
NA	TRBV18	TRBJ2-2	TRBD2	15	CASSLNSGTTGELFF	TGTGCCAGCTCACTTAATAGCGGGACCACCGGGGAGCTGTTTTTT
NA	TRBV7-2	TRBJ1-3	NA	13	CASSLVTDSRVYF	TGTGCCAGCAGCTTAGTCACCGACTCCCGGGTATATTTT
NA	TRBV5-8	TRBJ2-1	TRBD2	14	CASSWGLDYNEQFF	TGTGCCAGCAGCTGGGGACTAGACTACAATGAGCAGTTCTTC
few	TRBV19	TRBJ2-3	NA	14	CASSMTLFTDTQYF	TGTGCCAGTAGTATGACTCTATTTACAGATACGCAGTATTTT
NA	TRBV27	TRBJ2-7	NA	16	CASSPAQGKFGYEQYF	TGTGCCAGCAGTCCGGCTCAGGGGAAGTTTGGCTACGAGCAGTACTTC
NA	TRBV19	TRBJ2-5	TRBD2	20	CASSDTLVPTSVFYQETQYF	TGTGCCAGTAGTGATACCCTAGTCCCGACTAGCGTTTTTTACCAAGAGACCCAGTACTTC
NA	TRBV25-1	TRBJ2-1	NA	14	CASIAGFGYNEQFF	TGTGCCAGCATAGCTGGCTTCGGATACAATGAGCAGTTCTTC
NA	TRBV6-5	TRBJ1-1	NA	13	CASMLQAGTEAFF	TGTGCCAGCATGTTACAGGCCGGCACTGAAGCTTTCTTT
NA	TRBV3-1/TRBV3-2	TRBJ1-2	TRBD1	16	CASSQDLSRGVDGYTF	TGTGCCAGCAGCCAAGATTTGTCCAGGGGGGTGGATGGCTACACCTTC
NA	TRBV5-4	TRBJ1-2	TRBD1	15	CASSLAGTGSYGYTF	TGTGCCAGCAGCTTGGCTGGGACAGGCAGCTATGGCTACACCTTC